This note documents a single T cell receptor beta chain sequence. No antigen is known for it. The data originate from a study of T cells in Graves' hyperthyroidism and ophthalmopathy. There were TCR beta CDR3 regions amplified from RNA transcripts. The HTBI primer set served for first-round RT-PCR of the TCR CDR3. A single record per CDR3 protein comes from TCRdb applying MiXCR to the multiplex PCR reads. The sample has fewer than 400,000 distinct CDR3 sequences; 11% to 15% are singletons. Study conclusions and caveats: Most expanded thyroid clonotypes above 0.001 also appeared in blood.

The sequence was collected from a man aged 50 to 59 with Graves' ophthalmopathy. The sequencing input was blood.

CDR3 residues: CASSDGAGVYEQYF. In DNA, the CDR3 is TGTGCCAGCAGCGACGGTGCAGGCGTCTACGAGCAGTACTTC. The chain is built from TRBV9 and TRBJ2-7; D not certain. There are 14 residues in the CDR3. CDR1 is SGDLS, CDR2 YYNGEE, per germline. Trimming stripped 3 bases from V and 3 bases from J, with 13 bases between.